These 23 T cell receptor beta chains were sequenced from one sample in a study of cytomegalovirus exposure and HLA in healthy donors. PCR primers comprised 60 Vbeta and 13 Jbeta primers. Produced via immunoSEQ multiplex PCR; TCRdb's table is partial and in-frame only. The table shows under 200,000 clones, with about 80% occurring only once. Input material: PBMCs. These TCRs come from a girl aged 5-17 years in good health and CMV-seropositive.

The chain carries TRBV13 and TRBJ2-5; D remains unclear. This CDR3 region has 15 residues. Germline lookup yields CDR1 PRHDT and CDR2 FYEKMQ (reference sequence). V was pared by 5 bases and J by 1 base, with 14 bases between. The CDR3 protein is CASSHQRALQETQYF. The CDR3 region has the DNA TGTGCCAGCAGCCATCAGCGAGCTCTCCAAGAGACCCAGTACTTC.

The chain combines TRBV10-3 with TRBJ1-5, with D unresolved. Trimming took off 5 bases at V and 2 bases at J, with 7 bases between the two ends. CDR3 size: 13 residues. The germline CDR1 and CDR2 sequences are ENHRY and SYGVKD. The CDR3 is CAISSQGNQPQHF. The CDR3 bases are TGTGCCATCAGTTCCCAGGGCAATCAGCCCCAGCATTTT.

The J gene is TRBJ1-1, the V gene TRBV25-1; TRBD1 agrees at 8 bases. V was pared by 4 bases and J by 4 bases, with 8 bases of the junction left unmatched. Germline assignment: CDR1 MGHDK and CDR2 SYGVNS. The CDR3 covers 15 residues. The CDR3: CASSAAGGPSTEAFF. The CDR3 bases are TGTGCCAGCAGTGCCGCAGGGGGCCCTAGCACTGAAGCTTTCTTT.

The V and J genes are TRBV28 and TRBJ1-2; D might be TRBD1 (6 bases). CDR1 and CDR2 (germline): MDHEN, SYDVKM. The CDR3 is 14 amino acids. Trimming stripped 6 bases from V and 2 bases from J, with 13 bases between. CDR3 residues: CASSSWTENYGYTF. The CDR3 DNA reads as TGTGCCAGCAGCTCTTGGACAGAGAACTATGGCTACACCTTC.

The rearrangement uses TRBV6-6 and TRBJ2-2; 7 bases line up with TRBD1. This CDR3 is built from 13 residues. Germline-derived CDR1 and CDR2 are MNHNY and SVGAGI (reference sequence). J lost 5 bases, V lost 7 bases, and 4 bases had no gene match. CDR3 nucleotides: TGTGCCAGCAACGAGGGGGCGACCGGGGAGCTGTTTTTT. Translating it yields CASNEGATGELFF.

The count of this clone is one. The V call is TRBV20-1, the J call TRBJ2-1, with no clear D. CDR3 length equals 11 residues. Germline CDR1 is DFQATT and CDR2 is SNEGSKA (reference sequence). V shed 8 bases and J shed 0 bases, with 5 bases lying between them. The CDR3 bases are TGCAGTAGGAGCTCCTACAATGAGCAGTTCTTC. Its translation: CSRSSYNEQFF.

This clone was counted only a few times. The junction differs from germline at one of its ends, possibly a read error. The chain is built from TRBV7-7 and TRBJ2-3; TRBD2 aligns across 8 bases. From germline, CDR1 is SSHAT and CDR2 FNYEAQ (reference sequence). The CDR3 sequence is 15 residues long. The CDR3 is CASSFSGDLTDTQYF. The CDR3 DNA sequence: TGTGCTAGCAGCTTTAGCGGGGACCTCACAGATACGCAGTATTTT.

The V gene is TRBV29-1, the J gene TRBJ1-1; D gene uncertain. V lost 3 bases and J lost 7, with 9 bases in between. This CDR3 contains 11 residues. Germline V gives CDR1 SQVTM, CDR2 ANQGSEA. DNA of the CDR3: TGCAGCGTTGACCGACGGGGTGAAGCTTTCTTT. As protein: CSVDRRGEAFF. Full variable domain (outside the CDR3, taken from reference TRBV29-1 and TRBJ1-1): SAVISQKPSRDICQRGTSLTIQCQVDSQVTMMFWYRQQPGQSLTLIATANQGSEATYESGFVIDKFPISRPNLTFSTLTVSNMSPEDSSIYLCSVDRRGEAFFGQGTRLTVV.

This chain links TRBV29-1 with TRBJ2-7; D possibly corresponds to TRBD1 (6 bases). The CDR3 consists of 14 residues. V lost 6 bases to trimming and J lost 2 bases, with 17 bases between them. In germline, CDR1 is SQVTM, CDR2 ANQGSEA. CDR3 loop: CSVGPGQGTYEQYF. The CDR3, as DNA: TGCAGCGTGGGTCCGGGACAAGGCACCTACGAGCAGTACTTC.

The genes are TRBV7-8 and TRBJ2-2, with D perhaps TRBD2 (5 bases). In germline, CDR1 is SGHVS, CDR2 FQNEAQ. This CDR3 has 15 amino acids. Trimming left V 4 bases short and J 4 bases short, with 13 bases between. CDR3 in DNA: TGTGCCAGCAGCTACTCGGGATCCCTCACCGGGGAGCTGTTTTTT. Its protein product is CASSYSGSLTGELFF.

This clone was detected only once. The rearrangement links TRBV19 to TRBJ2-7; no reliable D call. Trimming took 2 bases from V and 2 from J, leaving 16 bases between them. The length of the CDR3 is 16 residues. CDR1 and CDR2 (germline): LNHDA, SQIVND (reference sequence). CDR3 in amino acids: CASSIYSGQNPYEQYF. CDR3 in DNA: TGTGCCAGTAGTATATATTCTGGGCAGAACCCCTACGAGCAGTACTTC.

The chain links TRBV5-1 to TRBJ1-2; a possible D gene is TRBD1 (6 bases). With 4 bases removed from V and 6 bases from J, the gap between germline ends came to 10 bases. Germline-derived CDR1 and CDR2 are SGHRS and YFSETQ. This CDR3 is built from 12 residues. The CDR3 here is CASSPYRDGYTF. CDR3 bases: TGCGCCAGCAGCCCTTACAGGGATGGCTACACCTTC.

This sequence joins TRBV10-3 and TRBJ2-2; 8 bases are a match to TRBD1. CDR3 length: 16 residues. Germline CDR1 is ENHRY and CDR2 is SYGVKD. V was clipped by 6 bases and J by 2 bases; unmatched bases: 8. The CDR3 loop is CAISAGGQGNTGELFF. The CDR3 nucleotides read TGTGCCATCAGCGCCGGCGGACAGGGTAACACCGGGGAGCTGTTTTTT.

This clone occurred a few times. This chain links TRBV6-1 with TRBJ2-5; no definite D call. The V gene's germline CDR1 is MNHNS and CDR2 SASEGT. V dropped 7 bases and J dropped 5 bases, with 11 bases sitting between them. This CDR3 has 12 residues. The CDR3 sequence is CASTSHEETQYF. CDR3 DNA: TGTGCCAGCACCTCCCATGAGGAGACCCAGTACTTC.

This chain connects TRBV29-1 to TRBJ2-5; D is uncertain. The CDR3 length is 12 residues. CDR1 is SQVTM, CDR2 ANQGSEA, per germline. Trimming pared 3 bases from V and 3 bases from J, leaving 8 bases between. Written as DNA, the CDR3 is TGCAGCGTTGATCAGGTTAAAGAGACCCAGTACTTC. Translating it yields CSVDQVKETQYF.

This clone came up once. The V and J genes are TRBV2 and TRBJ2-7; possibly TRBD1 for D (6 bases). Germline loops: CDR1 SNHLY, CDR2 FYNNEI. Trimming cost V 6 bases and J 6 bases, with 24 bases left between them. The CDR3 totals 16 residues. DNA of the CDR3: TGTGCCAGCAGCTTCGCTGCGGACAGAACGACCGTCGAGCAGTACTTC. It yields the protein CASSFAADRTTVEQYF.

The V and J genes are TRBV27 and TRBJ1-2; tentatively, D is TRBD1 (6 bases). CDR3 length: 14 amino acids. Germline CDR1 reads MNHEY; CDR2 reads SMNVEV (reference sequence). V was trimmed by 4 bases and J by 8 bases, leaving 17 bases between them. CDR3 DNA: TGTGCCAGCAGTTCGACAGGCCAGCGAGAAGGCTACACCTTC. Translated: CASSSTGQREGYTF.

This chain uses TRBV30 with TRBJ2-5; 8 bases are shared with TRBD2. The CDR3 consists of 15 residues. Germline values: CDR1 GTSNPN, CDR2 SVGIG (reference sequence). With V trimmed by 0 bases and J by 2 bases, 5 bases remained unmatched. CDR3 in amino acids: CAWSVIAGSQETQYF. CDR3 nucleotides: TGTGCCTGGAGTGTAATAGCGGGGTCACAAGAGACCCAGTACTTC. Full variable domain (outside the CDR3, taken from reference TRBV30 and TRBJ2-5): SQTIHQWPATLVQPVGSPLSLECTVEGTSNPNLYWYRQAAGRGLQLLFYSVGIGQISSEVPQNLSASRPQDRQFILSSKKLLLSDSGFYLCAWSVIAGSQETQYFGPGTRLLVL.

The genes are TRBV25-1 and TRBJ2-7, with a tentative D call TRBD1 (5 bases). Trimming removed 6 bases from V and 6 bases from J, with 18 bases in between. The CDR3 is 14 residues long. Germline V gives CDR1 MGHDK, CDR2 SYGVNS. In DNA, the CDR3 is TGTGCCAGCAGCACCCTCACCAGGGCCCGCGAGCAGTACTTC. This encodes CASSTLTRAREQYF.

This chain connects TRBV10-1 to TRBJ2-3; 8 bases are shared with TRBD1. This CDR3 is built from 11 residues. CDR1 is WNHNN and CDR2 is SYGVQD in the germline V gene (reference sequence). V lost 4 bases and J lost 13; bases outside the gene matches: 4. CDR3 coding DNA: TGCGCCAGCAGTGTCGGGGGACAGGAGTATTTT. Translating it yields CASSVGGQEYF.

This sequence joins TRBV30 and TRBJ2-7; 8 nucleotides line up with TRBD2. The CDR3 totals 16 residues. J lost 6 bases, V lost 1 base, and 14 bases had no gene match. Germline loops: CDR1 GTSNPN, CDR2 SVGIG (reference sequence). This chain's CDR3 is CAWSEPPGLGRAEQYF. In DNA, the CDR3 is TGTGCCTGGAGTGAGCCCCCGGGACTAGGGAGAGCCGAGCAGTACTTC.

The rearrangement uses TRBV28 and TRBJ2-7; D is possibly TRBD1 (5 bases). This CDR3 is 14 amino acids long. Per the germline V gene, CDR1 is MDHEN and CDR2 is SYDVKM. V was clipped by 5 bases and J by 2 bases, with 13 bases between them. The CDR3 reads CASSPPDIAYEQYF. The CDR3 DNA is TGTGCCAGCAGTCCCCCGGACATTGCCTACGAGCAGTACTTC.

The chain joins TRBV7-3 to TRBJ2-3, with 9 bases lining up with TRBD2. Germline V gives CDR1 SGHTA, CDR2 FQGTGA. This CDR3 contains 16 residues. Trimming cost V 2 bases and J 3 bases; bases outside gene matches: 6. CDR3: CASSLGSGSGTDTQYF. The CDR3 bases are TGTGCCAGCAGCTTAGGTAGCGGGAGTGGGACAGATACGCAGTATTTT.